Listed below are T cell receptor beta chains from one sample, sequenced in a study. TCRdb analysed the 5' RACE reads with MiXCR anew, one entry per CDR3 protein. The table lists about 4,900 distinct CDR3 sequences, 72% of them singletons. Sequencing input: Tregs sorted from blood. The receptors here all came from a female donor with breast cancer. CDR3s include the opening cysteine and the closing phenylalanine or tryptophan. A D gene is named only where the DNA matches it firmly. Clone size is not always given. Where it is, it says once, few, many or a class for expanded clones.

abundance | j_gene | d_gene | v_gene | CDR3aa | CDR3nt
NA | TRBJ2-1 | NA | TRBV29-1 | CSVRGGSYNEQFF | TGCAGCGTCAGGGGAGGATCCTACAATGAGCAGTTCTTC
NA | TRBJ2-7 | NA | TRBV12-3/TRBV12-4 | CASRGDSYEQYF | TGTGCCAGCAGAGGGGACTCCTACGAGCAGTACTTC
NA | TRBJ2-5 | NA | TRBV24-1 | CATHPGTAGWETQYF | TGTGCCACCCACCCCGGGACTGCCGGTTGGGAGACCCAGTACTTC
NA | TRBJ1-5 | TRBD1 | TRBV12-3/TRBV12-4 | CASSFATGEQQPQHF | TGTGCCAGCAGTTTCGCAACAGGGGAACAGCAGCCCCAGCATTTT
NA | TRBJ2-7 | NA | TRBV4-1 | CASSQGPARILEQYF | TGCGCCAGCAGCCAAGGTCCGGCACGGATTCTCGAGCAGTACTTC
NA | TRBJ1-2 | NA | TRBV21-1 | CASRGVGYGYTF | TGTGCCAGCAGGGGCGTTGGTTATGGCTACACCTTC
NA | TRBJ2-1 | NA | TRBV7-6 | CASRFDPTGESYNERFF | TGTGCCAGCAGGTTCGACCCGACAGGAGAATCCTACAATGAGCGGTTCTTC
NA | TRBJ2-7 | NA | TRBV12-3/TRBV12-4 | CASSLLGVANYEQYF | TGTGCCAGCAGTTTATTAGGGGTGGCGAACTACGAGCAGTACTTC
NA | TRBJ2-4 | NA | TRBV7-2 | CASSLPEAKNIQYF | TGTGCCAGCAGCTTACCCGAGGCCAAAAACATTCAGTACTTC
NA | TRBJ2-3 | TRBD2 | TRBV5-1 | CASSLERLAGSDTQYF | TGCGCCAGCAGCTTGGAGAGACTAGCGGGGTCAGATACGCAGTATTTT
NA | TRBJ1-4 | TRBD1 | TRBV7-9 | CACSSTGEDEKLFF | TGTGCCTGCAGCTCGACAGGGGAGGATGAAAAACTGTTTTTT
once | TRBJ1-4 | NA | TRBV7-9 | CASSPRGSEKLFF | TGTGCCAGCAGCCCCCGGGGATCTGAAAAACTGTTTTTT
NA | TRBJ1-1 | TRBD1 | TRBV6-6 | CASSRPGQDKNTEAFF | TGTGCCAGCAGTCGACCGGGACAGGACAAGAACACTGAAGCTTTCTTT
NA | TRBJ1-1 | TRBD1 | TRBV4-2 | CASSQEGQGTNTEALF | TGTGCCAGCAGCCAAGAGGGACAGGGAACGAACACTGAAGCTCTCTTT
NA | TRBJ1-2 | TRBD1 | TRBV4-1 | CASSPVTGGDYGYTF | TGCGCCAGCAGCCCCGTGACAGGGGGGGACTATGGCTACACCTTC
NA | TRBJ2-3 | TRBD2 | TRBV5-5 | CASSLSAGGIIPTDTQYF | TGTGCCAGCAGCTTGTCAGCGGGGGGGATAATTCCCACAGATACGCAGTATTTT
NA | TRBJ2-1 | NA | TRBV4-1 | CASSQEAQGEQFF | TGCGCCAGCAGCCAAGAGGCACAGGGTGAGCAGTTCTTC
few | TRBJ1-1 | NA | TRBV6-5 | CASSKYGGGDTEAFF | TGTGCCAGCAGTAAATACGGGGGAGGGGACACTGAAGCTTTCTTT
NA | TRBJ2-5 | TRBD1 | TRBV9 | CASESGQGETQYF | TGTGCCAGCGAATCGGGACAGGGAGAGACCCAGTACTTC
NA | TRBJ2-1 | TRBD1 | TRBV10-3 | CAISGVDRVNEQFF | TGTGCCATCAGTGGAGTGGACAGGGTCAATGAGCAGTTCTTC
NA | TRBJ1-6 | TRBD1 | TRBV29-1 | CSATGVANNSPLHF | TGCAGCGCTACAGGGGTCGCAAATAATTCACCCCTCCACTTT
NA | TRBJ2-3 | NA | TRBV7-3 | CASSLSTGSTGTQYF | TGTGCCAGCAGCTTATCGACGGGGAGCACAGGTACGCAGTATTTT
NA | TRBJ1-1 | NA | TRBV12-3/TRBV12-4 | CASRTGLLTEAFF | TGTGCCAGCAGAACAGGGTTGCTCACTGAAGCTTTCTTT
few | TRBJ1-2 | NA | TRBV27 | CASSLGGGHFGYTF | TGTGCCAGCAGTTTAGGGGGAGGCCACTTTGGCTACACCTTC
few | TRBJ2-1 | NA | TRBV4-1 | CASSQDRGEDNEQFF | TGCGCCAGCAGCCAAGATCGGGGAGAGGACAATGAGCAGTTCTTC
few | TRBJ2-3 | TRBD2 | TRBV4-1 | CASSQEDPGTSGTDTQYF | TGCGCCAGCAGCCAAGAAGACCCGGGGACTAGCGGCACAGATACGCAGTATTTT
NA | TRBJ2-3 | TRBD2 | TRBV27 | CASSLLAGSTDTQYF | TGTGCCAGCAGCCTCTTAGCGGGAAGCACAGATACGCAGTATTTT
few | TRBJ1-2 | TRBD1 | TRBV4-1 | CASSQDRGTGGASGYTF | TGCGCCAGCAGCCAAGATAGGGGGACAGGGGGTGCCAGTGGCTACACCTTC
NA | TRBJ1-2 | NA | TRBV6-5 | CASSYAAGDGYTF | TGTGCCAGCAGTTACGCCGCTGGGGATGGCTACACCTTC
once | TRBJ2-3 | TRBD2 | TRBV20-1 | CSARDPTSGSTDTQYF | TGCAGTGCTAGGGACCCGACTAGCGGTAGCACAGATACGCAGTATTTT
NA | TRBJ1-3 | TRBD1 | TRBV7-3 | CASSLDRGNTIYF | TGTGCCAGCAGCTTAGACAGGGGGAACACCATATATTTT
NA | TRBJ2-1 | TRBD2 | TRBV7-3 | CASSPRGGGYNEQFF | TGTGCCAGCAGCCCACGCGGGGGAGGTTACAATGAGCAGTTCTTC
NA | TRBJ2-1 | TRBD1 | TRBV12-3/TRBV12-4 | CASSDTGAYNEQFF | TGTGCCAGCAGCGACACAGGGGCCTACAATGAGCAGTTCTTC
NA | TRBJ2-5 | TRBD2 | TRBV30 | CAWSLWGGSWETQYF | TGTGCCTGGAGTTTATGGGGGGGATCGTGGGAGACCCAGTACTTC
NA | TRBJ2-5 | NA | TRBV29-1 | CSVYTGRWETQYF | TGCAGCGTTTATACAGGGAGGTGGGAGACCCAGTACTTC
NA | TRBJ1-5 | NA | TRBV4-1 | CASSRRGIAGATNQPQHF | TGCGCCAGCAGCCGGCGGGGGATTGCAGGGGCGACCAATCAGCCCCAGCATTTT
NA | TRBJ2-7 | NA | TRBV5-5 | CASSPSFQGRDEQYF | TGTGCCAGCAGCCCTAGTTTCCAGGGAAGGGACGAGCAGTACTTC
NA | TRBJ2-3 | TRBD1 | TRBV5-1 | CASSLGQGLRDTQYF | TGCGCCAGCAGCCTGGGACAGGGATTGAGAGATACGCAGTATTTT
NA | TRBJ2-3 | TRBD2 | TRBV7-2 | CASSVLAGGSTDTQYF | TGTGCCAGCAGCGTACTAGCGGGGGGGAGCACAGATACGCAGTATTTT